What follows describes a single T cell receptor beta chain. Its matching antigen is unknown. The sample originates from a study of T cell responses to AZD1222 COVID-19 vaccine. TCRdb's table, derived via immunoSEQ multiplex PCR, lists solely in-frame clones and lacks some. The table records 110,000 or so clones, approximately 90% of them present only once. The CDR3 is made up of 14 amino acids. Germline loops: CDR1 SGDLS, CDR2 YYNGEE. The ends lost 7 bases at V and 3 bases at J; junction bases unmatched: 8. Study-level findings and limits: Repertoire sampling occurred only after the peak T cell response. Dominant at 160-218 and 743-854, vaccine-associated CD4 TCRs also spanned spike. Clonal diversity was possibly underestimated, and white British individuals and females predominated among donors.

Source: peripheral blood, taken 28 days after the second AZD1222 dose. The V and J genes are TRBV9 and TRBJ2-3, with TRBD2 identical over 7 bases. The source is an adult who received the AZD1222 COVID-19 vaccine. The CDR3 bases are TGTGCCAGCCGGGCGGGAGTCCATACAGATACGCAGTATTTT. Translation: CASRAGVHTDTQYF. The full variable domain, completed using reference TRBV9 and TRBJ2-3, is DSGVTQTPKHLITATGQRVTLRCSPRSGDLSVYWYQQSLDQGLQFLIQYYNGEERAKGNILERFSAQQFPDLHSELNLSSLELGDSALYFCASRAGVHTDTQYFGPGTRLTVL.